The 30 T cell receptor beta chains given below trace back to one sample, sequenced in a study of identical twins. In TCRdb, the 5' RACE reads were re-called with MiXCR into one record per CDR3 protein. The sample carries about 700,000 distinct CDR3 sequences, roughly 8% recorded once. The data also belong to a second study, concerning yellow fever vaccine responses in identical twins.

The sample consisted of PBMCs. Receptors were obtained from a woman aged 18 to 35 in good health.

This clonotype was observed a handful of times. The chain employs TRBV6-2 or TRBV6-3 and TRBJ2-7, with D possibly TRBD1 on 6 matching bases. With 6 bases removed from V and 1 base from J, the gap between germline ends came to 22 bases. Looked up from germline, CDR1 is MNHEY and CDR2 is SVGEGT. This CDR3 has 17 residues. CDR3 nucleotides: TGTGCCAGCAGCCGTATAACACAGGGAGCAGGGTCCTACGAGCAGTACTTC. Encoded protein: CASSRITQGAGSYEQYF.

The rearrangement links TRBV20-1 to TRBJ2-7; D tentatively reads TRBD1 or TRBD2 (5 bases each). CDR1 is DFQATT, CDR2 SNEGSKA, per germline (reference sequence). V was clipped by 1 base and J by 9 bases, with 19 bases between them. CDR3 length equals 14 residues. The CDR3 region has the DNA TGCAGTGCTAGAGCCGGGGCCCTATCCTTTGGGCAGTACTTC. Protein sequence: CSARAGALSFGQYF.

This clonotype came up many times. J is TRBJ2-2 and V is TRBV28, with 7 bases fitting TRBD2. The length of the CDR3 is 16 residues. The J segment lost 4 bases and the V segment lost 5 bases, leaving 10 bases of the junction unmatched. The germline V gene encodes CDR1 MDHEN and CDR2 SYDVKM. In nucleotides, the CDR3 is TGTGCCAGCAGTCCCCTCCGGGAGGATATCACCGGGGAGCTGTTTTTT. Translated, it gives CASSPLREDITGELFF. The whole variable domain, filled in from reference TRBV28 and TRBJ2-2, reads DVKVTQSSRYLVKRTGEKVFLECVQDMDHENMFWYRQDPGLGLRLIYFSYDVKMKEKGDIPEGYSVSREKKERFSLILESASTNQTSMYLCASSPLREDITGELFFGEGSRLTVL.

This clonotype occurred a few times. This chain links TRBV7-9 with TRBJ2-2; the D gene is possibly TRBD2 (5 bases). This CDR3 contains 16 residues. Trimming pared 1 base from V and 3 bases from J, leaving 12 bases between. Germline V CDR1 and CDR2: SEHNR, FQNEAQ (reference sequence). CDR3 DNA sequence: TGTGCCAGCAGCTTAGAGGAGGCTAGCTACACCGGGGAGCTGTTTTTT. This codes for CASSLEEASYTGELFF.

The chain carries TRBV6-1 and TRBJ1-1; D remains ambiguous. Germline loops: CDR1 MNHNS, CDR2 SASEGT. CDR3 length: 13 amino acids. V lost 6 bases, J lost 2 bases, and 10 bases lay in between. Written as DNA, the CDR3 is TGTGCCAGCAGACTGACGATCAACACTGAAGCTTTCTTT. Protein sequence: CASRLTINTEAFF.

This clonotype has a handful of counts. V is TRBV28 and J is TRBJ2-7; possible D gene TRBD1, 6 bases. The CDR3 contains 14 residues. Germline V gives CDR1 MDHEN, CDR2 SYDVKM. Deletions cut 5 bases from V and 2 bases from J, with 13 bases between. CDR3 sequence: CASSPGQPPYEQYF. DNA of the CDR3: TGTGCCAGCAGTCCCGGACAGCCCCCCTACGAGCAGTACTTC.

There are a few counts of this clonotype. This chain uses TRBV15 with TRBJ2-3, with 7 positions matching TRBD1. The germline gives CDR1 LNHNV, CDR2 YYDKDF (reference sequence). The CDR3 is made up of 14 amino acids. The V and J ends lost 3 bases and 4 bases, in that order; junction bases with no gene match: 4. The CDR3 sequence: CATSSRQGADTQYF. In DNA, the CDR3 is TGTGCCACCAGCAGTAGGCAGGGGGCAGATACGCAGTATTTT.

This clonotype was seen a few times. The chain is built from TRBV28 and TRBJ1-1, with TRBD1 matching over 7 bases. The germline CDR1 and CDR2 sequences are MDHEN and SYDVKM. V shed 6 bases and J 8 bases; nucleotides not matched to a gene: 3. This CDR3 comprises 11 residues. Here the CDR3 reads CASRVQGEAFF. DNA of the CDR3: TGTGCCAGCAGGGTACAGGGGGAAGCTTTCTTT.

The V call is TRBV6-5, the J call TRBJ2-3, with D uncertain. Trimming cost V 4 bases and J 0 bases, with 11 bases left between them. This CDR3 contains 15 residues. The germline gives CDR1 MNHEY, CDR2 SVGAGI. The CDR3 sequence: CASSSGPVSTDTQYF. The CDR3 bases are TGTGCCAGCAGTTCGGGCCCAGTCAGCACAGATACGCAGTATTTT.

The chain joins TRBV28 to TRBJ2-5; D perhaps matches TRBD2 (5 bases). The germline V gene encodes CDR1 MDHEN and CDR2 SYDVKM. Trimming pared 1 base from V and 3 bases from J, leaving 18 bases between. The CDR3 has 17 residues. The CDR3 loop is CASSLLVGNYREETQYF. The DNA of the CDR3 is TGTGCCAGCAGTTTATTAGTCGGGAATTATAGGGAAGAGACCCAGTACTTC.

This clonotype was recorded at least ten times. The chain links TRBV29-1 to TRBJ2-1; 11 bases are shared with TRBD1. Germline values: CDR1 SQVTM, CDR2 ANQGSEA. V shed 6 bases and J 6 bases; nucleotides not matched to a gene: 7. The CDR3 has 14 residues. As DNA, the CDR3 is TGCAGCGTCACGGGACAGGGGGTAGGCAATGAGCAGTTCTTC. Protein sequence: CSVTGQGVGNEQFF.

The CDR3 sequence: CASSSRGGYGYTF. Here the CDR3 DNA reads TGTGCCAGCAGCAGCAGGGGAGGCTATGGCTACACCTTC. This chain links TRBV11-2 with TRBJ1-2; D might be TRBD1 (6 bases). V was clipped by 5 bases and J by 4 bases, with 11 bases between them. The CDR3 is 13 residues long. Germline CDR1 is SGHAT and CDR2 is FQNNGV.

This clonotype was observed at least ten times. The genes are TRBV28 and TRBJ1-3, with D unresolved. Germline lookup yields CDR1 MDHEN and CDR2 SYDVKM. Trimming cost V 5 bases and J 4 bases, with 12 bases left between them. This CDR3 spans 14 amino acids. The CDR3, as DNA: TGTGCCAGCAGTCCATCGACGGGAGGAAACACCATATATTTT. Translation: CASSPSTGGNTIYF.

This clonotype was detected ten times or more. This sequence joins TRBV27 and TRBJ1-5; D unresolved. The CDR3 is 14 amino acids. Germline-derived CDR1 and CDR2 are MNHEY and SMNVEV (reference sequence). The V end lost 5 bases, the J end lost 0 bases, and 8 bases lay between the germline ends. The CDR3 region is CASSGALSNQPQHF. The CDR3 region has the DNA TGTGCCAGCAGTGGCGCCCTTAGCAATCAGCCCCAGCATTTT.

This clonotype came up a few times. This chain joins TRBV4-1 and TRBJ1-1; D gene ambiguous. The germline CDR1 and CDR2 sequences are MGHRA and YSYEKL. The V and J ends lost 1 base and 4 bases respectively, with 13 bases between them. The CDR3 consists of 15 residues. The CDR3 loop reads CASSQGLSFTTEAFF. CDR3 nucleotides: TGCGCCAGCAGCCAAGGGTTAAGCTTTACCACTGAAGCTTTCTTT.

V gene TRBV29-1 combines with J gene TRBJ2-7; the D is unclear. Trimming removed 8 bases at V and 0 bases at J, with 11 bases between. Germline V gene sequence: CDR1 SQVTM, CDR2 ANQGSEA. CDR3 size: 12 residues. This CDR3 reads CSFVSGSYEQYF. CDR3 nucleotide sequence: TGCAGCTTTGTATCTGGCTCCTACGAGCAGTACTTC.

This clonotype was seen more than once but under ten times. J is TRBJ2-1 and V is TRBV7-2, with 10 bases identical to TRBD1. The germline V gene encodes CDR1 SGHTA and CDR2 FQGNSA. J was trimmed by 9 bases and V by 4 bases; bases with no gene match: 9. The CDR3 totals 15 residues. This chain's CDR3 is CASSSTGGDAAEQFF. Here the CDR3 DNA reads TGTGCCAGCAGCTCGACAGGGGGCGATGCAGCTGAGCAGTTCTTC.

CDR3 amino acids: CASGLPGLAANEQFF. The CDR3 DNA reads as TGTGCCAGCGGGCTCCCGGGACTAGCTGCCAATGAGCAGTTCTTC. J is TRBJ2-1 and V is TRBV11-2; TRBD2 agrees at 9 bases. The CDR3 loop spans 15 amino acids. V gave up 8 bases and J gave up 6 bases; unmatched junction bases: 11. Germline-derived CDR1 and CDR2 are SGHAT and FQNNGV.

The chain has TRBV7-2 and TRBJ1-2; D is unclear. The length of the CDR3 is 12 residues. Germline loops: CDR1 SGHTA, CDR2 FQGNSA. V was cut by 10 bases and J by 0 bases, with 9 bases left in between. The CDR3 nucleotides are TGTGCCACCACGTGGGCTAACTATGGCTACACCTTC. Its protein is CATTWANYGYTF. The full variable domain, in which reference TRBV7-2 and TRBJ1-2 provide the parts outside the CDR3, is GAGVSQSPSNKVTEKGKDVELRCDPISGHTALYWYRQSLGQGLEFLIYFQGNSAPDKSGLPSDRFSAERTGGSVSTLTIQRTQQEDSAVYLCATTWANYGYTFGSGTRLTVV.

This clonotype was seen more than once but under ten times. The V and J genes are TRBV24-1 and TRBJ2-3; 8 bases are shared with TRBD1. Germline CDR1 is KGHDR and CDR2 is SFDVKD. After removal of 4 bases from V and 7 bases from J, the junction contained 12 bases not matched to a gene. The CDR3 covers 16 residues. CDR3 bases: TGTGCCACCAGTGACCCTCCCCGGGACAGGAAACATACGCAGTATTTT. Its translation: CATSDPPRDRKHTQYF.

The sample holds a few counts of this clonotype. The chain combines TRBV6-2 or TRBV6-3 with TRBJ2-7, with 9 bases identical to TRBD2. The trim removed 7 bases at V and 5 bases at J, leaving 12 bases unmatched. The CDR3 covers 15 residues. CDR1 and CDR2 from the germline V gene are MNHEY and SVGEGT. The CDR3 region has the DNA TGTGCCAGCAACCCGGGGGGTAGCGGGAGTCACGAGCAGTACTTC. It encodes CASNPGGSGSHEQYF.

This clonotype was seen a few times. The genes are TRBV20-1 and TRBJ1-1; 10 bases map to TRBD1. Germline trimming cut 5 bases from V and 5 bases from J; bases unmatched to any gene: 2. Per germline, CDR1 DFQATT and CDR2 SNEGSKA (reference sequence). This CDR3 comprises 12 residues. In nucleotides, the CDR3 is TGCAGTGCTGGGGACAGGGGAACTGAAGCTTTCTTT. It encodes CSAGDRGTEAFF.

This clonotype was detected a few times. This chain uses TRBV6-1 with TRBJ1-1; TRBD1 aligns across 7 bases. In germline, CDR1 is MNHNS, CDR2 SASEGT. Trimming cost V 7 bases and J 3 bases; bases outside gene matches: 14. The CDR3 runs to 16 residues. The CDR3 nucleotides are TGTGCCAGCACCATCTCGAAAGGGGGCGGGTACACTGAAGCTTTCTTT. Translated: CASTISKGGGYTEAFF.

The sample holds many counts of this clonotype. This chain links TRBV7-9 with TRBJ2-7; D possibly uses TRBD1 or TRBD2 (5 bases each). CDR3 size: 13 residues. With 3 bases removed from V and 7 bases from J, the gap between germline ends came to 13 bases. Germline V gene lookup returns CDR1 SEHNR and CDR2 FQNEAQ (reference sequence). CDR3 in amino acids: CASSLGPQGEQYF. The CDR3 bases are TGTGCCAGCAGCTTGGGACCTCAAGGGGAGCAGTACTTC. The entire variable domain, with the rest obtained from reference TRBV7-9 and TRBJ2-7, is as follows: DTGVSQNPRHKITKRGQNVTFRCDPISEHNRLYWYRQTLGQGPEFLTYFQNEAQLEKSRLLSDRFSAERPKGSFSTLEIQRTEQGDSAMYLCASSLGPQGEQYFGPGTRLTVT.

Only a few counts were recorded for this clonotype. This chain links TRBV6-1 with TRBJ2-1; D is ambiguous. The CDR3 runs 14 residues. With 5 bases removed from V and 6 bases from J, the gap between germline ends came to 14 bases. Germline V gives CDR1 MNHNS, CDR2 SASEGT. The CDR3 DNA sequence: TGTGCCAGCAGTCAAACCGCTCTGGGCAATGAGCAGTTCTTC. Translated: CASSQTALGNEQFF.

A few counts support this clonotype. CDR3 loop: CASSLVRRVPYEQYF. CDR3 nucleotides: TGTGCCAGCAGCTTAGTACGCAGGGTGCCCTACGAGCAGTACTTC. The V gene is TRBV7-2, the J gene TRBJ2-7, with TRBD1 as a possible D gene (5 bases). Germline CDR1 SGHTA, CDR2 FQGNSA. V lost 1 base, J lost 2 bases, and 12 bases lay in between. CDR3 length equals 15 residues.

V gene TRBV5-1 combines with J gene TRBJ2-4; D may be TRBD2 (6 bases). Trimming left V 0 bases short and J 0 bases short, with 10 bases between. CDR3 size: 16 residues. Germline V gene data show CDR1 as SGHRS and CDR2 as YFSETQ. The DNA for the CDR3 is TGCGCCAGCAGCTTGGCGGCGGGGCTAGCCAAAAACATTCAGTACTTC. This translates into CASSLAAGLAKNIQYF.

The CDR3 here is CASSLAIQGPSGYTF. CDR3 DNA: TGTGCCAGCAGCTTAGCGATACAGGGTCCCTCTGGCTACACCTTC. The rearrangement links TRBV7-9 to TRBJ1-2, with D perhaps TRBD1 (6 bases). Germline V lookup: CDR1 SEHNR, CDR2 FQNEAQ (reference sequence). The CDR3 spans 15 residues. The V end was cut by 0 bases, the J end by 7 bases, with 15 bases between.

This clonotype was observed a few times. J is TRBJ2-1 and V is TRBV20-1; 13 bases match TRBD2. CDR3 length: 17 residues. Trimming took 4 bases from V and 9 from J; bases not matched to a gene: 15. Germline V gene sequence: CDR1 DFQATT, CDR2 SNEGSKA (reference sequence). This chain's CDR3 is CSATRTSGSLGKSEQFF. The DNA for the CDR3 is TGCAGTGCTACCCGGACTAGCGGGAGTCTGGGTAAATCTGAGCAGTTCTTC.

The chain couples TRBV3-1 to TRBJ2-7; D is unresolved. This CDR3 has 13 residues. Trimming left V 3 bases short and J 3 bases short, with 9 bases between. Germline values: CDR1 LGHDT, CDR2 YNNKEL (reference sequence). The CDR3 DNA reads as TGTGCCAGCAGCCACCCCATTAACTACGAGCAGTACTTC. This codes for CASSHPINYEQYF.